This TCR beta chain was captured by sequencing in a study of blood T cell repertoires in COVID-19. Study as a whole: Material from acute and convalescent COVID-19 was sourced from the United States, Italy and Spain. PBMCs, B-cell-depleted T cells, or T cells provided the cDNA or gDNA that made up the material.

Per the original data handling: Estimated nucleated cell counts came from reference gene primer amplification. Libraries were prepared by immunoSEQ multiplex PCR; TCRdb keeps only in-frame clonotypes and omits some of them. That table supplies the V and J calls and clone size; D and trimming were determined from the DNA. This sample has 90,000 or so clones; about 84% occur once, and the top ten carry roughly 23%. Germline lookup yields CDR1 KGHSH and CDR2 LQKENI. The CDR3 extends over 15 amino acids. V gave up 4 bases and J gave up 2 bases; unmatched junction bases: 7. This TCR was recovered from a man older than 75 with active or convalescent COVID-19. The rearrangement links TRBV18 to TRBJ1-1; 7 bases are a match to TRBD1. Sample: peripheral blood. CDR3 residues: CASSLTGTVNTEAFF. The CDR3 bases are TGTGCCAGCTCACTTACCGGGACAGTAAACACTGAAGCTTTCTTT.